This passage covers 15 T cell receptor beta chains from one sample sequenced in a study of identical twins' blood T cells. MiXCR, run by TCRdb on the 5' RACE reads, gives a single entry per CDR3 protein. This sample carries 350,000 to 400,000 distinct CDR3 sequences, roughly 31% of them seen once, and the ten largest clones take around 5.6%. Sequences were obtained from PBMCs. All receptors come from a woman between 18 and 50 years old in good health.

The gene calls are TRBV7-2 and TRBJ1-4; no definite D call. The CDR3 runs to 15 residues. V lost 1 base and J 0 bases, leaving 6 bases between the germline ends. CDR1 SGHTA and CDR2 FQGNSA come from the germline V gene. The CDR3, as DNA: TGTGCCAGCAGCTTAGTCCCAACAACTAATGAAAAACTGTTTTTT. It specifies CASSLVPTTNEKLFF. The entire variable domain, with the rest obtained from reference TRBV7-2 and TRBJ1-4, is as follows: GAGVSQSPSNKVTEKGKDVELRCDPISGHTALYWYRQSLGQGLEFLIYFQGNSAPDKSGLPSDRFSAERTGGSVSTLTIQRTQQEDSAVYLCASSLVPTTNEKLFFGSGTQLSVL.

The chain recombines TRBV4-1 with TRBJ1-1; TRBD1 might be the D (5 bases). The germline gives CDR1 MGHRA, CDR2 YSYEKL. Trimming shortened V by 4 bases and J by 0 bases, and 9 bases separated the two germline ends. This CDR3 has 14 amino acids. CDR3 loop: CASSPIGVNTEAFF. CDR3 coding DNA: TGCGCCAGCAGCCCAATAGGGGTGAACACTGAAGCTTTCTTT.

For this clonotype: Relative to the germline gene, one junction end is altered; a read error may explain this. The J gene is TRBJ1-1, the V gene TRBV18; TRBD1 aligns across 9 bases. Per germline, CDR1 KGHSH and CDR2 LQKENI. This CDR3 is 14 amino acids long. The CDR3 nucleotides read TGTGCCAGCTCACGACAGGGGGTGAACACTGGAGCTTTCTTT. Its protein is CASSRQGVNTGAFF.

This clonotype came up a few times. V and J are TRBV29-1 and TRBJ1-1, with D perhaps TRBD1 (5 bases). V lost 3 bases and J lost 11, with 16 bases in between. This CDR3 has 12 amino acids. From germline, CDR1 is SQVTM and CDR2 ANQGSEA. CDR3 in DNA: TGCAGCGTTGACAGCCTGGGACGGGGGGCTTTCTTT. This codes for CSVDSLGRGAFF.

This clonotype turned up a few times. The chain has TRBV7-9 and TRBJ2-1; the D gene is possibly TRBD1 (6 bases). Trimming cost V 10 bases and J 6 bases, with 25 bases left between them. From germline, CDR1 is SEHNR and CDR2 FQNEAQ (reference sequence). This CDR3 contains 16 residues. The CDR3 here is CATLTGKLGNGNEQFF. Written as DNA, the CDR3 is TGTGCCACACTCACAGGGAAATTGGGGAACGGCAATGAGCAGTTCTTC.

This clonotype was seen a few times. This chain joins TRBV7-9 and TRBJ2-7; D is perhaps TRBD2 (5 bases). Trimming stripped 4 bases from V and 5 bases from J, with 15 bases between. This CDR3 contains 14 residues. In germline, CDR1 is SEHNR, CDR2 FQNEAQ (reference sequence). CDR3 in DNA: TGTGCCAGCAGCTCTTTCCGGGGAAAGAACGAGCAGTACTTC. This sequence encodes CASSSFRGKNEQYF.

This clonotype was counted ten times or more. This chain links TRBV12-3 or TRBV12-4 with TRBJ1-1; 11 bases map to TRBD1. The CDR3 has 15 amino acids. J was trimmed by 5 bases and V by 7 bases; bases with no gene match: 9. Here the CDR3 reads CASTSGQGARTEAFF. The CDR3 region has the DNA TGTGCCAGCACCTCAGGACAGGGGGCTAGAACTGAAGCTTTCTTT.

The V call is TRBV2, the J call TRBJ2-3; weak D call: TRBD2 (5 bases). Trimming left V 8 bases short and J 3 bases short, with 18 bases between. This CDR3 comprises 15 residues. Germline values: CDR1 SNHLY, CDR2 FYNNEI. The CDR3 region has the DNA TGTGCCAGCGGGCTAGTGGGAGTTCGGACAGATACGCAGTATTTT. It is translated as CASGLVGVRTDTQYF.

This clonotype was counted many times. This sequence joins TRBV7-2 and TRBJ2-1; D is ambiguous. Germline-derived CDR1 and CDR2 are SGHTA and FQGNSA. This CDR3 has 15 amino acids. V was cut by 4 bases and J by 4 bases, with 14 bases left in between. CDR3 nucleotide sequence: TGTGCCAGCAGCTCGGGCCCTCTAGTATACAATGAGCAGTTCTTC. This translates into CASSSGPLVYNEQFF. Using reference TRBV7-2 and TRBJ2-1 for the parts outside the CDR3, the full variable domain is GAGVSQSPSNKVTEKGKDVELRCDPISGHTALYWYRQSLGQGLEFLIYFQGNSAPDKSGLPSDRFSAERTGGSVSTLTIQRTQQEDSAVYLCASSSGPLVYNEQFFGPGTRLTVL.

Concerning this clonotype: At one of its ends the junction is not consistent with the germline gene, which may arise from a read error. The chain has TRBV7-2 and TRBJ2-1; TRBD2 is a possible D gene (6 bases). This CDR3 spans 15 amino acids. Germline V gene sequence: CDR1 SGHTA, CDR2 FQGNSA. For the CDR3, the DNA is TGTGCCAGCAGCTTACTGGGACTTTCCTACAATGAGCAGTTATTC. It codes for CASSLLGLSYNEQLF.

The CDR3 here is CASSYRGQITDTQYF. The CDR3 bases are TGTGCCAGCAGTTACCGTGGCCAAATCACAGATACGCAGTATTTT. This chain connects TRBV6-2 or TRBV6-3 to TRBJ2-3; D not resolved. The CDR3 length is 15 residues. V lost 2 bases and J 2 bases, leaving 11 bases between the germline ends. The V gene's germline CDR1 is MNHEY and CDR2 SVGEGT.

The rearrangement uses TRBV7-9 and TRBJ1-1; maybe TRBD1 (5 bases). The length of the CDR3 is 15 residues. Germline V CDR1 and CDR2: SEHNR, FQNEAQ (reference sequence). V was shortened by 3 bases and J by 3 bases, with 14 bases between the two germline ends. CDR3 nucleotides: TGTGCCAGCAGCTTCACCGGGGGAGGGGACACTGAAGCTTTCTTT. Translating gives CASSFTGGGDTEAFF.

V is TRBV20-1 and J is TRBJ2-1, with D tentatively TRBD2 (7 bases). Trimming took off 2 bases at V and 4 bases at J, with 15 bases between the two ends. The CDR3 is made up of 15 amino acids. Per germline, CDR1 DFQATT and CDR2 SNEGSKA (reference sequence). This CDR3 is CSARTGGRSYNEQFF. DNA for the CDR3: TGCAGTGCTAGAACGGGGGGCCGTTCATACAATGAGCAGTTCTTC.

This rearrangement joins TRBV12-3 or TRBV12-4 to TRBJ1-2; TRBD1 might be the D (6 bases). This CDR3 comprises 14 residues. V was trimmed by 5 bases and J by 8 bases, leaving 18 bases between them. This CDR3 is CASSLTTGLQGYTF. The CDR3 nucleotides read TGTGCCAGCAGTCTCACTACAGGGTTGCAGGGCTACACCTTC.

The V gene is TRBV3-1, the J gene TRBJ2-4; no definite D call. Germline CDR1 is LGHDT and CDR2 is YNNKEL (reference sequence). The CDR3 spans 12 residues. The V gene lost 0 bases and the J gene lost 7 bases, with 4 bases spanning the gap. CDR3 residues: CASSQEVNIQYF. In DNA, the CDR3 is TGTGCCAGCAGCCAAGAGGTCAACATTCAGTACTTC.